This T cell receptor (beta chain) was captured by sequencing in a study of identical twins. All donors were healthy, and all were Caucasian. The V segment lost 5 bases and the J segment 7 bases; nucleotides outside the gene matches: 17. Per germline, CDR1 SQVTM and CDR2 ANQGSEA. This CDR3 spans 15 amino acids. Study-wide points: Analyses of zero insertions could, in part, be confounded by invariant MAIT and iNKT cells.

This clonotype has only a few counts. What it binds is unknown. Template switching created a universal primer site, and the cDNA included unique molecular identifiers. TCRdb re-called the 5' RACE reads with MiXCR, one entry per CDR3 protein. Of 430,000 or so distinct CDR3 sequences in the sample, approximately 24% were seen once. This sample also belongs to another study, concerning T cells expressing NK-cell markers. That source adds: Seropositivity for HCMV was found in seven of the eight sequenced donors, with one seronegative.

The chain links TRBV29-1 to TRBJ2-7, with 7 bases lining up with TRBD1. The source material was CD4+ T cells sorted from blood. The source is a woman under 30 in good health. CDR3 loop: CSVPPLFDRAREQYF. In DNA, the CDR3 is TGCAGCGTTCCACCCCTCTTTGACAGGGCGAGGGAGCAGTACTTC.